These 21 T cell receptor beta chains were sequenced from one sample in a study of T cell responses to AZD1222 COVID-19 vaccine. Libraries were prepared by immunoSEQ multiplex PCR; TCRdb keeps only in-frame clonotypes and omits some of them. The sample carries about 140,000 clones, approximately 90% recorded once. Sequencing used peripheral blood, obtained on day 0 of AZD1222 vaccination. Receptors originate from an adult in good health.

V usage is TRBV4-1 and J usage is TRBJ1-1; 7 bases map to TRBD1. Looked up from germline, CDR1 is MGHRA and CDR2 is YSYEKL. J was trimmed by 1 base and V by 3 bases; bases with no gene match: 5. CDR3 size: 15 residues. The CDR3 DNA reads as TGCGCCAGCAGCCACTCCGGGACAGCGAACACTGAAGCTTTCTTT. This sequence encodes CASSHSGTANTEAFF.

The V and J genes are TRBV4-1 and TRBJ2-5; D uncertain. V was shortened by 1 base and J by 5 bases, with 11 bases between the two germline ends. CDR3 length: 14 residues. Germline V gives CDR1 MGHRA, CDR2 YSYEKL. In DNA, the CDR3 is TGCGCCAGCAGCCAAGGCTCATATCGGGAGACCCAGTACTTC. Translated, it gives CASSQGSYRETQYF.

The chain is built from TRBV6-5 and TRBJ2-1; 7 positions agree with TRBD2. Germline values: CDR1 MNHEY, CDR2 SVGAGI. The CDR3 runs 15 residues. V lost 4 bases, J lost 5 bases, and 8 bases stayed unmatched. The CDR3 sequence: CASSSWEGIDNEQFF. In nucleotides, the CDR3 is TGTGCCAGCAGTTCCTGGGAGGGCATCGACAATGAGCAGTTCTTC.

This chain connects TRBV7-8 to TRBJ1-2; a weak D match, TRBD1 (5 bases). Trimming stripped 1 base from V and 0 bases from J, with 12 bases between. The germline gives CDR1 SGHVS, CDR2 FQNEAQ. This CDR3 region has 16 residues. CDR3 loop: CASSLERGMPNYGYTF. The CDR3 nucleotides are TGTGCCAGCAGCTTAGAGAGGGGAATGCCTAACTATGGCTACACCTTC.

J is TRBJ2-7 and V is TRBV5-6; 10 nucleotides line up with TRBD1. The CDR3 has 14 residues. After removal of 4 bases from V and 2 bases from J, the junction contained 3 bases not matched to a gene. Germline V CDR1 and CDR2: SGHDT, YYEEEE. The CDR3 region is CASSPGTGAYEQYF. The CDR3 region has the DNA TGTGCCAGCAGCCCCGGGACAGGGGCCTACGAGCAGTACTTC.

V usage is TRBV9 and J usage is TRBJ2-7, with 7 bases matching TRBD1. CDR1 is SGDLS and CDR2 is YYNGEE in the germline V gene. The CDR3 runs 15 residues. Trimming removed 4 bases from V and 6 bases from J; junction bases left unmatched: 13. CDR3 loop: CASSRNRQGLGEQYF. The CDR3 nucleotides read TGTGCCAGCAGCCGGAATCGACAGGGTTTAGGCGAGCAGTACTTC.

V usage is TRBV5-6 and J usage is TRBJ2-7; 7 bases are a match to TRBD1. The germline V gene encodes CDR1 SGHDT and CDR2 YYEEEE. J was trimmed by 2 bases and V by 4 bases; bases with no gene match: 6. This CDR3 is 14 amino acids long. CDR3 sequence: CASSLGQFAYEQYF. The CDR3 DNA reads as TGTGCCAGCAGCCTGGGACAGTTCGCCTACGAGCAGTACTTC.

The V gene is TRBV9, the J gene TRBJ2-7, with 8 bases matching TRBD2. Germline lookup yields CDR1 SGDLS and CDR2 YYNGEE. J was trimmed by 6 bases and V by 1 base; bases with no gene match: 12. There are 16 residues in the CDR3. The CDR3 loop reads CASSVSSGSPTGEQYF. CDR3 DNA sequence: TGTGCCAGCAGCGTATCCAGCGGGAGTCCCACTGGCGAGCAGTACTTC. The full variable domain, in which reference TRBV9 and TRBJ2-7 provide the parts outside the CDR3, is DSGVTQTPKHLITATGQRVTLRCSPRSGDLSVYWYQQSLDQGLQFLIQYYNGEERAKGNILERFSAQQFPDLHSELNLSSLELGDSALYFCASSVSSGSPTGEQYFGPGTRLTVT.

The rearrangement joins TRBV5-1 to TRBJ2-2; 10 bases are shared with TRBD2. The CDR3 contains 16 residues. Germline-derived CDR1 and CDR2 are SGHRS and YFSETQ. The junction had 5 bases not matched to a gene; V was cut back by 0 bases and J by 6 bases. CDR3 sequence: CASSLAPSGGPGELFF. DNA for the CDR3: TGCGCCAGCAGCTTGGCACCTAGCGGGGGTCCCGGGGAGCTGTTTTTT.

This sequence joins TRBV18 and TRBJ2-3; TRBD2 matches at 7 bases. This CDR3 region has 14 residues. The germline gives CDR1 KGHSH, CDR2 LQKENI. Trimming cost V 2 bases and J 5 bases; bases outside gene matches: 4. The CDR3 protein is CASSPGTNRDTQYF. DNA for the CDR3: TGTGCCAGCTCACCAGGGACTAACAGAGATACGCAGTATTTT.

This chain links TRBV19 with TRBJ1-3, with D maybe TRBD1 (5 bases). Germline V gene data show CDR1 as LNHDA and CDR2 as SQIVND (reference sequence). This CDR3 has 14 amino acids. Trimming shortened V by 5 bases and J by 4 bases, and 12 bases separated the two germline ends. Written as DNA, the CDR3 is TGTGCCAGTAGTTCGAGGGGTGGCGGAAACACCATATATTTT. This encodes CASSSRGGGNTIYF.

This sequence joins TRBV10-3 and TRBJ1-1; 7 bases map to TRBD1. Trimming at V came to 6 bases and at J to 4 bases, leaving 8 bases not matched to a gene. The CDR3 loop spans 14 amino acids. CDR1 ENHRY and CDR2 SYGVKD come from the germline V gene. CDR3 in amino acids: CAIRRQGGVTEAFF. CDR3 in DNA: TGTGCCATCAGACGACAGGGTGGGGTCACTGAAGCTTTCTTT.

This clone came up once. This chain uses TRBV7-9 with TRBJ1-6, with 12 bases that match TRBD1. Germline CDR1 reads SEHNR; CDR2 reads FQNEAQ (reference sequence). V lost 1 base to trimming and J lost 10 bases; unmatched junction nucleotides: 2. This CDR3 is built from 15 residues. The CDR3 loop reads CASSLGGQGASPLHF. CDR3 sequence (DNA): TGTGCCAGCAGCTTAGGGGGACAGGGGGCCTCACCCCTCCACTTT.

This chain uses TRBV7-2 with TRBJ2-5, with D possibly TRBD2 on 6 matching bases. The CDR3 has 15 amino acids. Trimming took 3 bases from V and 4 from J, leaving 15 bases between them. CDR1 and CDR2 from the germline V gene are SGHTA and FQGNSA. The CDR3 loop is CASSLGGHTPETQYF. The CDR3 DNA reads TGTGCCAGCAGCTTGGGAGGCCACACCCCAGAGACCCAGTACTTC.

The gene calls are TRBV5-1 and TRBJ2-7, with 10 positions matching TRBD1. The trim removed 5 bases at V and 3 bases at J, leaving 5 bases unmatched. The CDR3 extends over 14 amino acids. Germline CDR1 reads SGHRS; CDR2 reads YFSETQ. The CDR3 region is CASSWTGGGYEQYF. CDR3 DNA: TGCGCCAGCAGTTGGACAGGGGGTGGCTACGAGCAGTACTTC.

In DNA, the CDR3 is TGTGCCAGTAGTATGCGGGGAACGACTGAAGCTTTCTTT. Translation gives CASSMRGTTEAFF. The chain combines TRBV19 with TRBJ1-1; D not certain. V was cut by 3 bases and J by 5 bases, with 10 bases left in between. This CDR3 contains 13 residues. Germline V lookup: CDR1 LNHDA, CDR2 SQIVND (reference sequence).

The genes are TRBV12-5 and TRBJ1-1; D unresolved. The CDR3 contains 11 residues. The germline gives CDR1 LGHNT, CDR2 FRNRAP. V lost 8 bases and J 3 bases, leaving 7 bases between the germline ends. CDR3: CASQLDTEAFF. The CDR3 nucleotides read TGTGCTAGTCAATTAGACACTGAAGCTTTCTTT.

This clone was counted once. The chain has TRBV28 and TRBJ1-5; D remains ambiguous. The CDR3 covers 14 residues. CDR1 is MDHEN and CDR2 is SYDVKM in the germline V gene. V lost 5 bases to trimming and J lost 3 bases, with 11 bases between them. The CDR3 sequence is CASSLDGYNQPQHF. The CDR3, as DNA: TGTGCCAGCAGTCTTGACGGTTACAATCAGCCCCAGCATTTT. Full variable domain (rest looked up from reference TRBV28 and TRBJ1-5): DVKVTQSSRYLVKRTGEKVFLECVQDMDHENMFWYRQDPGLGLRLIYFSYDVKMKEKGDIPEGYSVSREKKERFSLILESASTNQTSMYLCASSLDGYNQPQHFGDGTRLSIL.

The rearrangement joins TRBV27 to TRBJ1-6; TRBD1 matches 7 bases. There are 15 residues in the CDR3. Germline lookup yields CDR1 MNHEY and CDR2 SMNVEV (reference sequence). J gave up 16 bases and V 1 base, and 13 bases lay outside the gene matches. In DNA form, the CDR3 reads TGTGCCAGCAGTTTATTCTCAGGGACAGCATCCCAACTCCACTTT. Translating it yields CASSLFSGTASQLHF.

This chain joins TRBV19 and TRBJ1-1; D gene uncertain. V lost 3 bases and J 1 base, leaving 6 bases between the germline ends. Germline V CDR1 and CDR2: LNHDA, SQIVND (reference sequence). The CDR3 contains 13 residues. CDR3 protein: CASSIDSNTEAFF. The CDR3 DNA reads as TGTGCCAGTAGTATCGACTCGAACACTGAAGCTTTCTTT.

This rearrangement joins TRBV6-5 to TRBJ1-3; D is ambiguous. Germline loops: CDR1 MNHEY, CDR2 SVGAGI. V was shortened by 9 bases and J by 0 bases, with 12 bases between the two germline ends. This CDR3 contains 14 residues. CDR3 nucleotides: TGTGCCAGTGCCCGGGGTAGCTCTGGAAACACCATATATTTT. Translated, it gives CASARGSSGNTIYF.